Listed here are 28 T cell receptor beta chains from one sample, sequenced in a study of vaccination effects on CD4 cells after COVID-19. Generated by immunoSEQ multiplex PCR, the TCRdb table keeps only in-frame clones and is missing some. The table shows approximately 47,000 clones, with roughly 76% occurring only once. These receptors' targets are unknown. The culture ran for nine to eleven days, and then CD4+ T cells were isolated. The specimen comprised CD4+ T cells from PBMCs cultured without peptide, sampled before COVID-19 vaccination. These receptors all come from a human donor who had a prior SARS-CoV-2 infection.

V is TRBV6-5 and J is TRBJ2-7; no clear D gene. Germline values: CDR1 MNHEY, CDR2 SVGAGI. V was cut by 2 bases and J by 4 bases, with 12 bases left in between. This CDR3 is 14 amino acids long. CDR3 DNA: TGTGCCAGCAGTTACGCTTTTTCTTCTTACGAGCAGTACTTC. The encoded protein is CASSYAFSSYEQYF.

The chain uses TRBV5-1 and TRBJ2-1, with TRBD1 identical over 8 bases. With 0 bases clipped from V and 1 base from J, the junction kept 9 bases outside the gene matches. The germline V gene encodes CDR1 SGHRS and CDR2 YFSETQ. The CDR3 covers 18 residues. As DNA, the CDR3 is TGCGCCAGCAGCTTGGCCGGACAGGGAACCGGATCCTACAATGAGCAGTTCTTC. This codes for CASSLAGQGTGSYNEQFF.

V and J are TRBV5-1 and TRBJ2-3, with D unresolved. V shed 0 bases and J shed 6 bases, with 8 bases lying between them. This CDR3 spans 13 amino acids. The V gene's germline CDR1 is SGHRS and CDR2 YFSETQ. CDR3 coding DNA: TGCGCCAGCAGCTTGGGGCGGTCGGATACGCAGTATTTT. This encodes CASSLGRSDTQYF.

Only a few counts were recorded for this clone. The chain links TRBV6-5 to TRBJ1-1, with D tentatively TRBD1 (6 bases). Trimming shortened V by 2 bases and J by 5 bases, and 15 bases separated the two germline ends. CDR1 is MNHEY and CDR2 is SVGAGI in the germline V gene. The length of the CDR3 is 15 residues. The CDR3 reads CASSYGGQRETEAFF. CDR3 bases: TGTGCCAGCAGTTACGGAGGACAGCGCGAGACTGAAGCTTTCTTT.

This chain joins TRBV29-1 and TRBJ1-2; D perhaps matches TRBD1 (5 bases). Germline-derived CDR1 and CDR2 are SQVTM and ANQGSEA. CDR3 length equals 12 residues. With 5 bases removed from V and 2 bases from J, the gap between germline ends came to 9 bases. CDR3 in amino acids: CSVSGLNYGYTF. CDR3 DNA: TGCAGCGTTTCGGGACTGAACTATGGCTACACCTTC. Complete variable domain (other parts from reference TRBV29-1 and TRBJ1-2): SAVISQKPSRDICQRGTSLTIQCQVDSQVTMMFWYRQQPGQSLTLIATANQGSEATYESGFVIDKFPISRPNLTFSTLTVSNMSPEDSSIYLCSVSGLNYGYTFGSGTRLTVV.

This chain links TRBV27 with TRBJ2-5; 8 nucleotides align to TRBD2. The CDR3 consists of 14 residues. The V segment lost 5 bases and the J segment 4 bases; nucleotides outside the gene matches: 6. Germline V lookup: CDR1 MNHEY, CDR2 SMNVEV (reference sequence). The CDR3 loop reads CASSSLAGAETQYF. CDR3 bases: TGTGCCAGCAGTAGCCTAGCGGGTGCAGAGACCCAGTACTTC.

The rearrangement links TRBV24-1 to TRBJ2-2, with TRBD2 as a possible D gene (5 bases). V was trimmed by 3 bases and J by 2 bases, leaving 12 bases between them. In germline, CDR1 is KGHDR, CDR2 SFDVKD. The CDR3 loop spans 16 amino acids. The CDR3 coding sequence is TGTGCCACCAGTGATCCGGGGTGGGTTAACACCGGGGAGCTGTTTTTT. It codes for CATSDPGWVNTGELFF.

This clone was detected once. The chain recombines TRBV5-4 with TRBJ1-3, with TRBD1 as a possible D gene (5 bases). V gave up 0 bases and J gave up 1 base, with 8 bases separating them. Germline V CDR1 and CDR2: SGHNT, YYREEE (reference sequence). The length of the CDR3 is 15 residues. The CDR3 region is CASSLGAGSGNTIYF. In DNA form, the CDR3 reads TGTGCCAGCAGCTTGGGAGCAGGGTCTGGAAACACCATATATTTT.

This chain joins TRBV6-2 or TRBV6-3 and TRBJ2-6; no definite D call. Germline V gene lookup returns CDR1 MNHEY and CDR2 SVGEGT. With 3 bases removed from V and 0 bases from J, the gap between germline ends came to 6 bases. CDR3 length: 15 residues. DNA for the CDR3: TGTGCCAGCAGTTATGGACGCTCTGGGGCCAACGTCCTGACTTTC. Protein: CASSYGRSGANVLTF.

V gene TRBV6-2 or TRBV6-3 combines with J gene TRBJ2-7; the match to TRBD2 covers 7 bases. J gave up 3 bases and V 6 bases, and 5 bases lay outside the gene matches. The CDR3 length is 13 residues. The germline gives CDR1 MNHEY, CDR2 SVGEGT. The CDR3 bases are TGTGCCAGCAGCCGCGCGGGGGTCTACGAGCAGTACTTC. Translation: CASSRAGVYEQYF.

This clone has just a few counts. Here the CDR3 DNA reads TGTGCCAGCAGCCAAGATTCTGTGTTCTGGCCAGATACGCAGTATTTT. Protein sequence: CASSQDSVFWPDTQYF. The chain joins TRBV3-1 (or the pseudogene TRBV3-2) to TRBJ2-3; D unresolved. Germline lookup yields CDR1 LGHDT and CDR2 YNNKEL (reference sequence). Trimming took off 0 bases at V and 4 bases at J, with 14 bases between the two ends. The CDR3 has 16 residues.

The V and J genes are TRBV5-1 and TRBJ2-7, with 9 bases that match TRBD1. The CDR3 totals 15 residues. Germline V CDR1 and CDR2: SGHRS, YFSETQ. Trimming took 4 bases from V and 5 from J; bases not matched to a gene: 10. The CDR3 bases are TGCGCCAGCAGCCCTTTGATGGGACAGGGCAACGAGCAGTACTTC. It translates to CASSPLMGQGNEQYF.

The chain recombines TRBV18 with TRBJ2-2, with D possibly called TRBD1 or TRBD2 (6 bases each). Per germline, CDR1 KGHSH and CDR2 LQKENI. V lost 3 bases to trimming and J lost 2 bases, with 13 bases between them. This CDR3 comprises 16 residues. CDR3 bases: TGTGCCAGCTCACCCGCGGGACACTTAAACACCGGGGAGCTGTTTTTT. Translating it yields CASSPAGHLNTGELFF. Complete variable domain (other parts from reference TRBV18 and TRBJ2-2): NAGVMQNPRHLVRRRGQEARLRCSPMKGHSHVYWYRQLPEEGLKFMVYLQKENIIDESGMPKERFSAEFPKEGPSILRIQQVVRGDSAAYFCASSPAGHLNTGELFFGEGSRLTVL.

The CDR3 bases are TGTGCCAGCAGTGCAGGGGGTTTGGTCGAAAAACTGTTTTTT. Its protein is CASSAGGLVEKLFF. This chain connects TRBV2 to TRBJ1-4; 7 bases map to TRBD1. The CDR3 length is 14 residues. Trimming removed 4 bases from V and 8 bases from J; junction bases left unmatched: 7. Germline values: CDR1 SNHLY, CDR2 FYNNEI.

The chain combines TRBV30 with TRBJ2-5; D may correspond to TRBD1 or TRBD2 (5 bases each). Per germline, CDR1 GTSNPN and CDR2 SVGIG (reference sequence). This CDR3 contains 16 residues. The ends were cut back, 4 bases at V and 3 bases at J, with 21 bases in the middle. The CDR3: CAWTSGDRSTKETQYF. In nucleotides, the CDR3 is TGTGCCTGGACCTCTGGGGACCGGAGTACCAAAGAGACCCAGTACTTC.

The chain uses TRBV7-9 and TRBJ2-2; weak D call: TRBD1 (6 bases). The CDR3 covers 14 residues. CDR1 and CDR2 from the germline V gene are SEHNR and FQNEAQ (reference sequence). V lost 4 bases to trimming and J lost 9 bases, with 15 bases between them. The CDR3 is CASSYGQPQRELFF. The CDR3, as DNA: TGTGCCAGCAGCTATGGACAGCCTCAGCGGGAGCTGTTTTTT.

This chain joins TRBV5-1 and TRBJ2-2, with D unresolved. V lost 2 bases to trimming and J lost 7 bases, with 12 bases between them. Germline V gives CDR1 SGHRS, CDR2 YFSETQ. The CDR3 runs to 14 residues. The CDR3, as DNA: TGCGCCAGCAGCTTTGAACCAACTGGCGGGGAGCTGTTTTTT. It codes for CASSFEPTGGELFF.

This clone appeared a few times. This chain's CDR3 is CSASGPNEQFF. In nucleotides, the CDR3 is TGCAGTGCTAGCGGGCCCAATGAGCAGTTCTTC. The chain carries TRBV20-1 and TRBJ2-1; D call uncertain. V was clipped by 3 bases and J by 6 bases, with 6 bases between them. Germline V CDR1 and CDR2: DFQATT, SNEGSKA (reference sequence). The CDR3 length is 11 residues.

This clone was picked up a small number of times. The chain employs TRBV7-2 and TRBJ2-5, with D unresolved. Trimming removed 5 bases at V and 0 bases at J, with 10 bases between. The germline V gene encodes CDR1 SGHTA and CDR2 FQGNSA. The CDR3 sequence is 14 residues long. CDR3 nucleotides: TGTGCCAGCAGCCCTGACGGGTACCAAGAGACCCAGTACTTC. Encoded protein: CASSPDGYQETQYF. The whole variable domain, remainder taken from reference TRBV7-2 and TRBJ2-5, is GAGVSQSPSNKVTEKGKDVELRCDPISGHTALYWYRQSLGQGLEFLIYFQGNSAPDKSGLPSDRFSAERTGGSVSTLTIQRTQQEDSAVYLCASSPDGYQETQYFGPGTRLLVL.

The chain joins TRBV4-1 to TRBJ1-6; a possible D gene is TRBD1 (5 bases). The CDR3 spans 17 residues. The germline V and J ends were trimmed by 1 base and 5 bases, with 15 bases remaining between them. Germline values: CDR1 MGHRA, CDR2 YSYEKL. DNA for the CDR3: TGCGCCAGCAGCCAAGGGGGGACTGGCAGTAATAATTCACCCCTCCACTTT. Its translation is CASSQGGTGSNNSPLHF.

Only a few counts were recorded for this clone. The CDR3 is CASGAGDRDHEQYF. DNA of the CDR3: TGTGCTAGTGGTGCTGGGGACAGGGACCACGAGCAGTACTTC. The genes are TRBV12-5 and TRBJ2-7; 9 nucleotides line up with TRBD1. Germline loops: CDR1 LGHNT, CDR2 FRNRAP. The V gene end was trimmed by 5 bases and the J gene end by 5 bases; junction bases not matched to a gene: 7. The CDR3 sequence is 14 residues long.

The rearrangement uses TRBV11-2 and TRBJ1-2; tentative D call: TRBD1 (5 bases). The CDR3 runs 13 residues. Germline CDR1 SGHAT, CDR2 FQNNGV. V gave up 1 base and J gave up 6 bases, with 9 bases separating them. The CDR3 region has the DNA TGTGCCAGCAGCTTAGGGGGGTATGATGGCTACACCTTC. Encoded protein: CASSLGGYDGYTF.

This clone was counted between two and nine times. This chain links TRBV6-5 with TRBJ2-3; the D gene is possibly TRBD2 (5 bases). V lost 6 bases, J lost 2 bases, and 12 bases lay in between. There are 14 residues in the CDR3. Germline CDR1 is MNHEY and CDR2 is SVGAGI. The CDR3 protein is CASSLLDITDTQYF. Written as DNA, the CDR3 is TGTGCCAGCAGCCTACTAGATATCACAGATACGCAGTATTTT.

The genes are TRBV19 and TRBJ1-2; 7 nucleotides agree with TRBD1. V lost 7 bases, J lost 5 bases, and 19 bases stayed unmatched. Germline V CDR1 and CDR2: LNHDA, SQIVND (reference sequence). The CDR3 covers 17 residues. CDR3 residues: CASNSFRGGGRDYGYTF. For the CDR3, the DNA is TGTGCCAGTAACTCATTCAGGGGAGGGGGCAGGGATTATGGCTACACCTTC.

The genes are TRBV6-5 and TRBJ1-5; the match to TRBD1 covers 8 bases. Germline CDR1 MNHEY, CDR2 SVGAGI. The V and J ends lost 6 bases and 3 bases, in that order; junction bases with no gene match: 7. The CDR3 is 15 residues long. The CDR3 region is CASRSDRVPNQPQHF. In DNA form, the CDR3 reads TGTGCCAGCAGATCGGACAGGGTCCCCAATCAGCCCCAGCATTTT.

CDR3 sequence reads: CASSFQGPTEAFF. CDR3 in DNA: TGTGCCAGTAGTTTTCAGGGTCCCACTGAAGCTTTCTTT. This chain links TRBV19 with TRBJ1-1; maybe TRBD1 (5 bases). This CDR3 spans 13 amino acids. V lost 5 bases and J lost 4, with 11 bases in between. Germline V gene lookup returns CDR1 LNHDA and CDR2 SQIVND (reference sequence).

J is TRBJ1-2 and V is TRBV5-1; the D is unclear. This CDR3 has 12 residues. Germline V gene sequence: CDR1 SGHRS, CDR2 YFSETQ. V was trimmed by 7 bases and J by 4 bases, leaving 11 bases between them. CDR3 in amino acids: CASSETFYGYTF. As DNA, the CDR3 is TGCGCCAGCTCGGAAACTTTCTATGGCTACACCTTC.

In DNA, the CDR3 is TGTGCCAGCAGCGGGAGAAGGGGTACAGATACGCAGTATTTT. It yields the protein CASSGRRGTDTQYF. V is TRBV2 and J is TRBJ2-3; tentative D call: TRBD2 (6 bases). V shed 6 bases and J shed 3 bases, with 13 bases lying between them. The CDR3 is made up of 14 amino acids. CDR1 and CDR2 (germline): SNHLY, FYNNEI.